The next 26 T cell receptor beta chains were all read from a single sample in a study of blood T cell repertoires in COVID-19. Repertoires were generated with immunoSEQ multiplex PCR, while TCRdb's copy carries only in-frame clones and drops some. The sample shows roughly 220,000 clones, approximately 83% of them seen only once. The sequencing sample was made of peripheral blood. The receptor source for this set is a woman in her twenties or thirties who had recovered from COVID-19.

This chain links TRBV30 with TRBJ1-5; the D gene is possibly TRBD1 (6 bases). The CDR3 is 17 residues long. V was shortened by 4 bases and J by 0 bases, with 19 bases between the two germline ends. The V gene's germline CDR1 is GTSNPN and CDR2 SVGIG (reference sequence). The CDR3 coding sequence is TGTGCCTGGACTCGGTCTACCGGGACACTTAGCAATCAGCCCCAGCATTTT. Residues: CAWTRSTGTLSNQPQHF.

The chain carries TRBV5-1 and TRBJ2-1; D is possibly TRBD2 (5 bases). The germline V gene has CDR1 SGHRS and CDR2 YFSETQ. This CDR3 region has 15 residues. Trimming pared 4 bases from V and 0 bases from J, leaving 11 bases between. CDR3 region: CASSADYPSYNEQFF. CDR3 sequence (DNA): TGCGCCAGCAGCGCCGACTACCCCTCCTACAATGAGCAGTTCTTC.

V gene TRBV2 combines with J gene TRBJ2-5; 15 positions match TRBD2. V was pared by 6 bases and J by 8 bases, with 4 bases of the junction left unmatched. The germline V gene has CDR1 SNHLY and CDR2 FYNNEI. The CDR3 has 14 amino acids. The CDR3 loop is CASRPGLAGGTQYF. As DNA, the CDR3 is TGTGCCAGCAGACCGGGACTAGCGGGAGGAACCCAGTACTTC.

CDR3 region: CASTEQGTGSPLHF. CDR3 DNA sequence: TGTGCCAGCACCGAACAGGGAACGGGATCACCCCTCCACTTT. The chain employs TRBV6-6 and TRBJ1-6; D possibly corresponds to TRBD1 (6 bases). The germline V gene has CDR1 MNHNY and CDR2 SVGAGI (reference sequence). The CDR3 contains 14 residues. V dropped 7 bases and J dropped 10 bases, with 17 bases sitting between them.

The rearrangement links TRBV28 to TRBJ2-4; D gene uncertain. CDR1 is MDHEN, CDR2 SYDVKM, per germline. The CDR3 has 12 amino acids. The germline V and J ends were trimmed by 4 bases and 7 bases, with 8 bases remaining between them. The CDR3 reads CASSSPGNIQYF. CDR3 sequence (DNA): TGTGCCAGCAGTTCCCCTGGCAACATTCAGTACTTC.

The V call is TRBV6-4, the J call TRBJ1-5; TRBD1 might be the D (5 bases). Germline loops: CDR1 MRHNA, CDR2 SNTAGT. The CDR3 runs to 15 residues. V lost 2 bases and J 6 bases, leaving 14 bases between the germline ends. CDR3 sequence: CASSDEAGKGQPQHF. DNA of the CDR3: TGTGCCAGCAGTGACGAGGCAGGGAAGGGTCAGCCCCAGCATTTT.

The chain has TRBV7-9 and TRBJ2-1; 11 positions match TRBD2. The germline V gene has CDR1 SEHNR and CDR2 FQNEAQ (reference sequence). The CDR3 extends over 16 amino acids. Losses at the gene ends were 5 bases for V and 1 base for J; bases not matched to a gene: 4. The CDR3 is CASSPGTSGSYNEQFF. The CDR3 region has the DNA TGTGCCAGCAGCCCAGGGACTAGCGGATCCTACAATGAGCAGTTCTTC. The full variable domain, rest sourced from reference TRBV7-9 and TRBJ2-1, is DTGVSQNPRHKITKRGQNVTFRCDPISEHNRLYWYRQTLGQGPEFLTYFQNEAQLEKSRLLSDRFSAERPKGSFSTLEIQRTEQGDSAMYLCASSPGTSGSYNEQFFGPGTRLTVL.

V usage is TRBV27 and J usage is TRBJ2-7, with 8 nucleotides matching TRBD1. V was pared by 7 bases and J by 5 bases, with 7 bases of the junction left unmatched. The CDR3 consists of 13 residues. Germline V gives CDR1 MNHEY, CDR2 SMNVEV (reference sequence). The chain's CDR3 is CASTPYRGDEQYF. CDR3 nucleotides: TGTGCCAGCACGCCGTACAGGGGGGACGAGCAGTACTTC.

This chain uses TRBV9 with TRBJ2-2; no clear D gene. Germline CDR1 is SGDLS and CDR2 is YYNGEE. The CDR3 contains 17 residues. V lost 0 bases to trimming and J lost 4 bases, with 16 bases between them. DNA for the CDR3: TGTGCCAGCAGCGTAGCTGGTGATGATCGGTTCACCGGGGAGCTGTTTTTT. This translates into CASSVAGDDRFTGELFF.

This chain connects TRBV30 to TRBJ1-2, with D possibly TRBD1 on 6 matching bases. The CDR3 has 15 residues. CDR1 and CDR2 from the germline V gene are GTSNPN and SVGIG (reference sequence). Between the trimmed V and J ends, which lost 0 bases and 3 bases, there was a span of 14 bases. CDR3 coding DNA: TGTGCCTGGAGTGTAAAGGGGGTTACGGACTATGGCTACACCTTC. Encoded protein: CAWSVKGVTDYGYTF.

The table lists this clone with a few counts. The chain is built from TRBV5-1 and TRBJ1-1; D is unclear. This CDR3 is 13 amino acids long. With 2 bases removed from V and 5 bases from J, the gap between germline ends came to 10 bases. CDR1 is SGHRS and CDR2 is YFSETQ in the germline V gene. CDR3 bases: TGCGCCAGCAGCTTTCTGGGGAGGACTGAAGCTTTCTTT. The encoded protein is CASSFLGRTEAFF.

The CDR3 sequence is CASSSYRQNRETQYF. The DNA for the CDR3 is TGTGCCAGCAGTTCCTACAGGCAAAATCGAGAGACCCAGTACTTC. The chain joins TRBV27 to TRBJ2-5; tentative D call: TRBD1 (5 bases). Germline V gives CDR1 MNHEY, CDR2 SMNVEV (reference sequence). The V gene lost 4 bases and the J gene lost 4 bases, with 16 bases spanning the gap. The CDR3 covers 15 residues.

In its sample, this clone was seen a few times. V usage is TRBV7-3 and J usage is TRBJ2-7; 11 nucleotides agree with TRBD2. The CDR3 runs 14 residues. V trimming: 5 bases; J trimming: 7 bases; junction bases outside the gene matches: 7. Germline V gene lookup returns CDR1 SGHTA and CDR2 FQGTGA. The CDR3 coding sequence is TGTGCCAGCAGCGTTAGCGGGAGGGCCGAGGAGCAGTACTTC. It codes for CASSVSGRAEEQYF.

The V call is TRBV28, the J call TRBJ2-7; D remains unclear. CDR1 and CDR2 from the germline V gene are MDHEN and SYDVKM. The CDR3 loop spans 14 amino acids. V was shortened by 2 bases and J by 5 bases, with 13 bases between the two germline ends. In nucleotides, the CDR3 is TGTGCCAGCAGTTTACACGCAGGTCTTAACGAGCAGTACTTC. Encoded protein: CASSLHAGLNEQYF.

The CDR3, as DNA: TGTGCCAGCAGCTTATACCCGCGGGAGAATGTCCACGAGCAGTACTTC. Translation: CASSLYPRENVHEQYF. The V gene is TRBV7-8, the J gene TRBJ2-7; 7 bases fit TRBD2. After removal of 2 bases from V and 5 bases from J, the junction contained 12 bases not matched to a gene. CDR1 and CDR2 from the germline V gene are SGHVS and FQNEAQ. CDR3 length: 16 residues. Complete variable domain (other parts from reference TRBV7-8 and TRBJ2-7): GAGVSQSPRYKVAKRGQDVALRCDPISGHVSLFWYQQALGQGPEFLTYFQNEAQLDKSGLPSDRFFAERPEGSVSTLKIQRTQQEDSAVYLCASSLYPRENVHEQYFGPGTRLTVT.

This clone was seen just once. The germline gene is not matched at one end of the junction; a read error may be the cause. The chain is built from TRBV6-5 and TRBJ2-7; 10 nucleotides align to TRBD1. This CDR3 spans 13 amino acids. From germline, CDR1 is MNHEY and CDR2 SVGAGI. CDR3 loop: CASSYSIDRGQEF. CDR3 sequence (DNA): TGTGCCAGCAGTTACTCGATAGACAGGGGGCAAGAATTC.

This rearrangement joins TRBV6-5 to TRBJ1-5, with 7 bases aligning to TRBD1. V trimming: 0 bases; J trimming: 9 bases; junction bases outside the gene matches: 8. In germline, CDR1 is MNHEY, CDR2 SVGAGI. The CDR3 length is 15 residues. In DNA form, the CDR3 reads TGTGCCAGCAGTTACTCGGGACAGTCTACGGCGCCCCAGCATTTT. It is translated as CASSYSGQSTAPQHF.

V and J are TRBV11-3 and TRBJ2-2; 9 nucleotides agree with TRBD1. The V gene's germline CDR1 is SGHNT and CDR2 YENEEA. The CDR3 extends over 17 amino acids. V lost 1 base and J lost 2; bases outside the gene matches: 5. Here the CDR3 reads CASSLGQGQGNTGELFF. The CDR3 DNA follows: TGTGCCAGCAGCTTAGGACAGGGACAGGGAAACACCGGGGAGCTGTTTTTT.

This chain uses TRBV6-1 with TRBJ1-2; 7 bases align to TRBD1. The germline gives CDR1 MNHNS, CDR2 SASEGT. V gave up 1 base and J gave up 11 bases; unmatched junction bases: 13. The CDR3 runs to 15 residues. The DNA of the CDR3 is TGTGCCAGCAGTGAAGGGTATAACAGGGGAGAGGATTACACCTTC. Translation: CASSEGYNRGEDYTF.

With respect to this clone: Additional DNA sequences in this sample encode the identical CDR3. The rearrangement links TRBV29-1 to TRBJ2-7, with 10 bases aligning to TRBD2. CDR1 is SQVTM, CDR2 ANQGSEA, per germline. CDR3 length: 16 residues. After removal of 2 bases from V and 5 bases from J, the junction contained 12 bases not matched to a gene. As DNA, the CDR3 is TGCAGCGTTGAACCCCGGACTAGCGGAAGATTACACGAGCAGTACTTC. Protein: CSVEPRTSGRLHEQYF.

The gene calls are TRBV27 and TRBJ2-7, with TRBD2 matching over 7 bases. The CDR3 has 16 amino acids. Germline V CDR1 and CDR2: MNHEY, SMNVEV (reference sequence). The V and J ends lost 7 bases and 1 base, in that order; junction bases with no gene match: 13. In DNA form, the CDR3 reads TGTGCCAGCACCCAACGTCCGGGACTACGGTCCTACGAGCAGTACTTC. Translation: CASTQRPGLRSYEQYF.

This chain joins TRBV2 and TRBJ1-2; 7 nucleotides agree with TRBD1. Germline trimming cut 10 bases from V and 6 bases from J; bases unmatched to any gene: 8. CDR1 is SNHLY and CDR2 is FYNNEI in the germline V gene. This CDR3 region has 12 residues. CDR3 bases: TGTGCCACACCCGGGACAGCGGATGGCTACACCTTC. Protein: CATPGTADGYTF.

This clone was counted once. The V call is TRBV29-1, the J call TRBJ1-1; 7 bases match TRBD1. In germline, CDR1 is SQVTM, CDR2 ANQGSEA. Trimming removed 4 bases from V and 0 bases from J; junction bases left unmatched: 8. The CDR3 is 15 residues long. The CDR3: CSVGTQQGLNTEAFF. DNA for the CDR3: TGCAGCGTTGGGACCCAACAGGGGCTGAACACTGAAGCTTTCTTT.

Comments on this clone: A junction end diverges from the germline sequence, so it may reflect a read error. V and J are TRBV9 and TRBJ1-6; D not resolved. In germline, CDR1 is SGDLS, CDR2 YYNGEE. The CDR3 loop spans 8 amino acids. In nucleotides, the CDR3 is TGTGCCAGCAGCACCACTCCCTTT. Translation: CASSTTPF.

The rearrangement joins TRBV2 to TRBJ1-2; TRBD1 matches at 7 bases. Germline trimming cut 7 bases from V and 8 bases from J; bases unmatched to any gene: 13. The CDR3 is 14 amino acids. The germline gives CDR1 SNHLY, CDR2 FYNNEI. CDR3 in amino acids: CASIRDSGAWGYTF. The CDR3 coding sequence is TGTGCCAGCATCAGGGACAGCGGCGCTTGGGGCTACACCTTC.

The chain combines TRBV10-2 with TRBJ1-6; TRBD1 is a possible D gene (6 bases). CDR3 length equals 14 residues. Germline V gene lookup returns CDR1 WSHSY and CDR2 SAAADI. V was trimmed by 9 bases and J by 5 bases, leaving 14 bases between them. The CDR3 nucleotides are TGCGCCAGTTCCCGGGGGGCGGATAATTCACCCCTCCACTTT. As protein: CASSRGADNSPLHF.